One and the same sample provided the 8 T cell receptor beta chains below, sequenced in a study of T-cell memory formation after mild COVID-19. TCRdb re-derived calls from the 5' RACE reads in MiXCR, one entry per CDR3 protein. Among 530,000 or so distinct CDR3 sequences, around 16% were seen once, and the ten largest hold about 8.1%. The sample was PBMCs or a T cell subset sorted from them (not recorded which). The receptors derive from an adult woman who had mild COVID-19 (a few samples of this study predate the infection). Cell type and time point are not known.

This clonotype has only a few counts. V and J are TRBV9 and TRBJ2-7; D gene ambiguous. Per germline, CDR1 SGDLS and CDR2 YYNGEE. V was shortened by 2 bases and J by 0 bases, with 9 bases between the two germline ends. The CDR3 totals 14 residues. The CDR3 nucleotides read TGTGCCAGCAGCGTGTCCAGCTACTCCTACGAGCAGTACTTC. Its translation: CASSVSSYSYEQYF.

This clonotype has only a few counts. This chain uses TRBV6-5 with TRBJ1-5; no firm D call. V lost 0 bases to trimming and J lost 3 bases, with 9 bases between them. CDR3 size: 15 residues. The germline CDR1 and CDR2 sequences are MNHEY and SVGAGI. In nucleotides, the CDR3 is TGTGCCAGCAGTTACTCGGGCAGGTTCAATCAGCCCCAGCATTTT. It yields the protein CASSYSGRFNQPQHF.

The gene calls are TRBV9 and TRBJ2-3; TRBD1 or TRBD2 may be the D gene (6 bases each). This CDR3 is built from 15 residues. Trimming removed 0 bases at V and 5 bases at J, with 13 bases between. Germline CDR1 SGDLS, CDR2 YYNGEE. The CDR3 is CASSVDGGRGDTQYF. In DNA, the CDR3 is TGTGCCAGCAGCGTAGATGGGGGGCGAGGAGATACGCAGTATTTT.

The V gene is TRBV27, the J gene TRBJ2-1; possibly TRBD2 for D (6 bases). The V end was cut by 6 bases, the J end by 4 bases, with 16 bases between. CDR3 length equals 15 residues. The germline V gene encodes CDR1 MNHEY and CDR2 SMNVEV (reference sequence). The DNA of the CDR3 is TGTGCCAGCAGCCCTGGGACTCCAGAGTACAATGAGCAGTTCTTC. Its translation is CASSPGTPEYNEQFF.

CDR3: CASSSDGNQPQHF. Here the CDR3 DNA reads TGTGCCAGCAGCTCCGACGGCAATCAGCCCCAGCATTTT. The chain links TRBV5-6 to TRBJ1-5; D gene uncertain. Germline V CDR1 and CDR2: SGHDT, YYEEEE. CDR3 length: 13 residues. Trimming stripped 3 bases from V and 2 bases from J, with 6 bases between.

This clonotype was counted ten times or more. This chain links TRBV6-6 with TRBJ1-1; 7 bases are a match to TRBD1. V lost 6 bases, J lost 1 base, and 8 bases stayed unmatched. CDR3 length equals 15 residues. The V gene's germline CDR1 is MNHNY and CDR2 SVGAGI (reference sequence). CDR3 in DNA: TGTGCCAGCAGCTCTAACAGGGGCGGGAACACTGAAGCTTTCTTT. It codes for CASSSNRGGNTEAFF.

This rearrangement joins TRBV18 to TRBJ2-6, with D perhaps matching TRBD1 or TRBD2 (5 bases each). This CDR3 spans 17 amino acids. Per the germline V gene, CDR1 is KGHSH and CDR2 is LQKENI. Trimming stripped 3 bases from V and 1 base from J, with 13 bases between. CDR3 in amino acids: CASSPTPEGSGANVLTF. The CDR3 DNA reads TGTGCCAGCTCACCGACACCCGAGGGGTCTGGGGCCAACGTCCTGACTTTC.

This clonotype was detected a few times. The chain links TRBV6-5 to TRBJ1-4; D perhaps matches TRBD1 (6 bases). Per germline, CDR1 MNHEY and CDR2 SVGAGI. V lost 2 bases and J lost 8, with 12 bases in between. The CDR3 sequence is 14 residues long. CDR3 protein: CASSYGQGNEKLFF. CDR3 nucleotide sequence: TGTGCCAGCAGTTACGGGCAGGGGAACGAAAAACTGTTTTTT.